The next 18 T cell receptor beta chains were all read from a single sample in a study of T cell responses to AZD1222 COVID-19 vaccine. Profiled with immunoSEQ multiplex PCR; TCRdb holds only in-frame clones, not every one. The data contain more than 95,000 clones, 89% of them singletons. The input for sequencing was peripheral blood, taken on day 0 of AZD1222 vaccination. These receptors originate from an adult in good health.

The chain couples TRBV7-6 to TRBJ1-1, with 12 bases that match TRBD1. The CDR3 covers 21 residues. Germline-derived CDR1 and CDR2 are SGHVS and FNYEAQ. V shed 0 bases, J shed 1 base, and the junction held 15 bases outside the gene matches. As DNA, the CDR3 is TGTGCCAGCAGCTTAGCGGACGGCCCCTACCGGGACAGGGGGCCGAACACTGAAGCTTTCTTT. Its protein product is CASSLADGPYRDRGPNTEAFF.

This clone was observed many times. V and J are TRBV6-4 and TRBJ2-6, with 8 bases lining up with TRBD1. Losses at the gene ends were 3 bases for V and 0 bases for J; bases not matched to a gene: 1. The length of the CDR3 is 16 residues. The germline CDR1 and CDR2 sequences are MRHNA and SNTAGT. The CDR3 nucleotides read TGTGCCAGCAGTGAAACAGGGGGCTCTGGGGCCAACGTCCTGACTTTC. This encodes CASSETGGSGANVLTF.

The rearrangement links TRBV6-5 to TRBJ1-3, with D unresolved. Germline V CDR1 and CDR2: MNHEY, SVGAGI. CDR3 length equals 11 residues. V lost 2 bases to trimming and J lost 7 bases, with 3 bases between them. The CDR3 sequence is CASSYGNTIYF. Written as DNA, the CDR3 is TGTGCCAGCAGTTACGGGAACACCATATATTTT.

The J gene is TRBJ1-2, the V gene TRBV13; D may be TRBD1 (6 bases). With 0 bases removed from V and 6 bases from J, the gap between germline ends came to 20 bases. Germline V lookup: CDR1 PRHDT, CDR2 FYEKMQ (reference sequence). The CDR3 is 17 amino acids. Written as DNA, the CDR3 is TGTGCCAGCAGCTTAGGGTTGAGGACAGAAAGCAGAAATGGCTACACCTTC. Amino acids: CASSLGLRTESRNGYTF.

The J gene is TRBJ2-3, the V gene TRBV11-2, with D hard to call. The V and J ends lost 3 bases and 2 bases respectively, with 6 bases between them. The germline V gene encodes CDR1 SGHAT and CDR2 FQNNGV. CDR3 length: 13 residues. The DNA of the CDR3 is TGTGCCAGCAGCTTCAGTCTCACAGATACGCAGTATTTT. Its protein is CASSFSLTDTQYF.

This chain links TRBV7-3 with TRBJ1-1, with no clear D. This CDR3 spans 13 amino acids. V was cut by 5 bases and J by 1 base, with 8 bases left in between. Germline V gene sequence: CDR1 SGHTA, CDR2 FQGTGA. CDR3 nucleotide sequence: TGTGCCAGCAGCCTAAAACAGAACACTGAAGCTTTCTTT. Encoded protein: CASSLKQNTEAFF.

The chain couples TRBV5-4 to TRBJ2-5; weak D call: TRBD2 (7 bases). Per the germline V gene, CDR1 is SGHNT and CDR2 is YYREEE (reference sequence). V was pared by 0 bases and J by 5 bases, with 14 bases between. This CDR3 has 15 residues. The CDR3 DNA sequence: TGTGCCAGCAGCTTGGAGGGGGGGGCAGGCGAGACCCAGTACTTC. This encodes CASSLEGGAGETQYF.

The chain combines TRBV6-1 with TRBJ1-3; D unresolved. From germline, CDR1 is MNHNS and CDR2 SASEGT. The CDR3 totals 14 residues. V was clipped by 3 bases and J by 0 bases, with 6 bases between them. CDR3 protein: CASSEGFSGNTIYF. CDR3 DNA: TGTGCCAGCAGTGAGGGGTTCTCTGGAAACACCATATATTTT.

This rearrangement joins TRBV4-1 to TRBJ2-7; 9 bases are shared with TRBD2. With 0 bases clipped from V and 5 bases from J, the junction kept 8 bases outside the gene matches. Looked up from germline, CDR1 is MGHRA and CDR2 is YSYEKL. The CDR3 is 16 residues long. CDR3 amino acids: CASSQEGGGGFDEQYF. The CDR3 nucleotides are TGCGCCAGCAGCCAAGAAGGCGGGGGGGGCTTCGACGAGCAGTACTTC.

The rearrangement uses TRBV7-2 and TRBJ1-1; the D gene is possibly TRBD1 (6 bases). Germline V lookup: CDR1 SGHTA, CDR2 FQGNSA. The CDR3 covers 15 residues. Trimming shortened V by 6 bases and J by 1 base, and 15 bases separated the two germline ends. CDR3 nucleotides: TGTGCCAGCAGTAATTCTGGGGACAAGAACACTGAAGCTTTCTTT. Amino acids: CASSNSGDKNTEAFF.

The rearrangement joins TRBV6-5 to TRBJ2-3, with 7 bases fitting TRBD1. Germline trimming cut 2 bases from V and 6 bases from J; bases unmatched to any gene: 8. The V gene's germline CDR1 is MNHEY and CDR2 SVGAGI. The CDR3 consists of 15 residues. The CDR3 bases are TGTGCCAGCAGTTACCCCCCCACAGGGGTGGATACGCAGTATTTT. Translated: CASSYPPTGVDTQYF.

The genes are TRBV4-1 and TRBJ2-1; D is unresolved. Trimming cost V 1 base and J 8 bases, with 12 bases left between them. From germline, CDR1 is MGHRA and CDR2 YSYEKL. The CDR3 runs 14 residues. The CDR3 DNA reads TGCGCCAGCAGCCAAGGGAAGGAGATTGATGAGCAGTTCTTC. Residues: CASSQGKEIDEQFF.

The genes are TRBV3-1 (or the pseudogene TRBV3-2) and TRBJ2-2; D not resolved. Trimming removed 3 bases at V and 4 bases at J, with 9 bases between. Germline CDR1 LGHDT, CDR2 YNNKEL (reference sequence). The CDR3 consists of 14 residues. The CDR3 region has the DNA TGTGCCAGCAGCCAGGCGGCTATCACCGGGGAGCTGTTTTTT. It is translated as CASSQAAITGELFF.

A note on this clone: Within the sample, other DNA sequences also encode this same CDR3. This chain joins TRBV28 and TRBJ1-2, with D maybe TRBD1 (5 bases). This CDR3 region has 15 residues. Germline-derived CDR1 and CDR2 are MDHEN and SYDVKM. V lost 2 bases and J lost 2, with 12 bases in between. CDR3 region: CASSLPGHPNYGYTF. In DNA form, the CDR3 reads TGTGCCAGCAGTTTACCAGGGCACCCAAACTATGGCTACACCTTC.

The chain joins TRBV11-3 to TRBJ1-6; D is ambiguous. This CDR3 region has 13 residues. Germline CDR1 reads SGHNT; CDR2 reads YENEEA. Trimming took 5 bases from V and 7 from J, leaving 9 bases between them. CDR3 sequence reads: CASSRGSNSPLHF. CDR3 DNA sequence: TGTGCCAGCAGCAGAGGAAGCAATTCACCCCTCCACTTT.

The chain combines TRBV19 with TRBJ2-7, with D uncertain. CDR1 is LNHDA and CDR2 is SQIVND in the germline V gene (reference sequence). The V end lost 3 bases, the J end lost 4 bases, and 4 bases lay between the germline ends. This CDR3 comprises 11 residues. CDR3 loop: CASSMGYEQYF. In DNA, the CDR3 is TGTGCCAGTAGTATGGGTTACGAGCAGTACTTC.

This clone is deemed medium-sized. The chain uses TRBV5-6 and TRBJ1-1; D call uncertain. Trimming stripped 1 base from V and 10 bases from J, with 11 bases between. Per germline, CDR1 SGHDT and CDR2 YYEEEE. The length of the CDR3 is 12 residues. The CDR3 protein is CASSLSSGAAFF. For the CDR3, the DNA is TGTGCCAGCAGCTTGTCCTCTGGCGCAGCTTTCTTT.

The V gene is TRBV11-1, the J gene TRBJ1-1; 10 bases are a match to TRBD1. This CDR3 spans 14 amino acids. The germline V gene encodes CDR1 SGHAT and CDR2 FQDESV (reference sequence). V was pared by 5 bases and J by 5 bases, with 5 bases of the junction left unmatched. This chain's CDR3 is CASSTTGGETEAFF. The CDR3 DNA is TGTGCCAGCAGCACGACAGGGGGCGAGACTGAAGCTTTCTTT.